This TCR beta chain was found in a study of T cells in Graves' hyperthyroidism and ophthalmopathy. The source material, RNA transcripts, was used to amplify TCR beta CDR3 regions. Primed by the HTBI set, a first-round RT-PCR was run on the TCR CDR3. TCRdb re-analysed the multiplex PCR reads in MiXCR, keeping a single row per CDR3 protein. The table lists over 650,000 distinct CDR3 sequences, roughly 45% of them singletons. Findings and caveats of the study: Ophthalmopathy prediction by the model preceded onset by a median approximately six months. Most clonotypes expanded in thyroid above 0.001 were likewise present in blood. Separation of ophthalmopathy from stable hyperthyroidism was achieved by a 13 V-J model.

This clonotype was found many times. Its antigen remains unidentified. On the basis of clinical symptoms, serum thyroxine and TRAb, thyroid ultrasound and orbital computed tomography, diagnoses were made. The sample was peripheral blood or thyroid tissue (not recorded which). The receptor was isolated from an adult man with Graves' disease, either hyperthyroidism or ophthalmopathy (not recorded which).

CDR3 bases: TGTGCCATCAGCCAGGGGGGGGATACTGAAGCTTTCTTT. This translates into CAISQGGDTEAFF. The chain uses TRBV10-3 and TRBJ1-1, with 7 bases lining up with TRBD1. V lost 6 bases and J lost 5; bases outside the gene matches: 6. Germline-derived CDR1 and CDR2 are ENHRY and SYGVKD. CDR3 length equals 13 residues.